One and the same sample provided the 22 T cell receptor beta chains below, sequenced in a study of cytomegalovirus exposure and HLA in healthy donors. Measured with immunoSEQ multiplex PCR; TCRdb has only the in-frame clones, and not every one. Altogether roughly 180,000 clones are present, around nine tenths being singletons, with the ten largest covering 7.2%. The source material was PBMCs. The receptors stem from a man aged 25 to 40 in good health and CMV-seropositive.

The V and J genes are TRBV5-1 and TRBJ2-3, with D tentatively TRBD2 (5 bases). This CDR3 region has 17 residues. Looked up from germline, CDR1 is SGHRS and CDR2 is YFSETQ. Between the trimmed V and J ends, which lost 0 bases and 0 bases, there was a span of 14 bases. CDR3 coding DNA: TGCGCCAGCAGCTTGGGCCCTTTAGCGTCTAGCACAGATACGCAGTATTTT. Protein product: CASSLGPLASSTDTQYF.

The chain has TRBV4-2 and TRBJ2-3, with 9 bases matching TRBD2. The CDR3 spans 15 residues. Looked up from germline, CDR1 is LGHNA and CDR2 is YNFKEQ. With 3 bases clipped from V and 1 base from J, the junction kept 2 bases outside the gene matches. The CDR3 sequence: CASSQLAGGTDTQYF. CDR3 nucleotide sequence: TGTGCCAGCAGCCAGTTAGCGGGGGGCACAGATACGCAGTATTTT.

This clone was recorded once. The V and J genes are TRBV4-1 and TRBJ2-7; D not resolved. CDR3 length equals 14 residues. Trimming stripped 4 bases from V and 0 bases from J, with 10 bases between. Germline V CDR1 and CDR2: MGHRA, YSYEKL. Written as DNA, the CDR3 is TGCGCCAGCAGCCTCGAAGGGTTCTCCTACGAGCAGTACTTC. Translated: CASSLEGFSYEQYF.

The chain carries TRBV9 and TRBJ1-2; no definite D call. With 0 bases removed from V and 4 bases from J, the gap between germline ends came to 13 bases. The CDR3 is made up of 15 amino acids. CDR1 SGDLS and CDR2 YYNGEE come from the germline V gene. CDR3 bases: TGTGCCAGCAGCGTAGCCCAGGACCGCTCCTATGGCTACACCTTC. Protein product: CASSVAQDRSYGYTF.

The V call is TRBV13, the J call TRBJ2-1, with 13 bases matching TRBD2. This CDR3 contains 15 residues. V lost 6 bases and J lost 7; bases outside the gene matches: 6. Germline lookup yields CDR1 PRHDT and CDR2 FYEKMQ (reference sequence). CDR3 sequence (DNA): TGTGCCAGCAGGGGGGAGGGACTAGCGGGGAATGAGCAGTTCTTC. Its protein is CASRGEGLAGNEQFF.

The chain joins TRBV9 to TRBJ1-5; 11 positions agree with TRBD1. The CDR3 extends over 18 amino acids. V was pared by 0 bases and J by 3 bases, with 8 bases of the junction left unmatched. Looked up from germline, CDR1 is SGDLS and CDR2 is YYNGEE. The CDR3 region has the DNA TGTGCCAGCAGCGTAGCTCGTTGGACAGGGGGCGACAATCAGCCCCAGCATTTT. Its protein product is CASSVARWTGGDNQPQHF.

This clone came up once. The chain combines TRBV4-3 with TRBJ2-7; either TRBD1 or TRBD2 may supply D (6 bases each). This CDR3 has 15 residues. V gave up 3 bases and J gave up 5 bases, with 17 bases separating them. The germline V gene has CDR1 LGHNA and CDR2 YSLEER. This chain's CDR3 is CASSQTPPGANEQYF. The CDR3, as DNA: TGCGCCAGCAGCCAGACCCCCCCGGGGGCGAACGAGCAGTACTTC.

The rearrangement uses TRBV30 and TRBJ1-6; 7 bases are a match to TRBD1. Trimming at V came to 3 bases and at J to 7 bases, leaving 3 bases not matched to a gene. CDR1 GTSNPN and CDR2 SVGIG come from the germline V gene (reference sequence). This CDR3 has 13 amino acids. CDR3 loop: CAWSHRGNSPLHF. In DNA, the CDR3 is TGTGCCTGGAGCCACAGGGGAAATTCACCCCTCCACTTT.

The V and J genes are TRBV25-1 and TRBJ2-1; TRBD2 matches at 9 bases. This CDR3 spans 14 amino acids. With 5 bases clipped from V and 8 bases from J, the junction kept 7 bases outside the gene matches. Germline CDR1 reads MGHDK; CDR2 reads SYGVNS. As DNA, the CDR3 is TGTGCCAGCAGTCTGCGGGGGGGCTTCGATGAGCAGTTCTTC. Residues: CASSLRGGFDEQFF.

This chain connects TRBV4-1 to TRBJ2-2; 7 bases are a match to TRBD1. This CDR3 region has 17 residues. V shed 7 bases and J 0 bases; nucleotides not matched to a gene: 11. The germline CDR1 and CDR2 sequences are MGHRA and YSYEKL. The CDR3 sequence: CASTPRPGTANTGELFF. In nucleotides, the CDR3 is TGCGCCAGCACCCCCCGCCCCGGGACAGCGAACACCGGGGAGCTGTTTTTT.

As regards this clone: The sample has other DNA sequences that encode this CDR3 too. The rearrangement uses TRBV5-6 and TRBJ1-2; no clear D. The CDR3 contains 12 residues. Trimming took 0 bases from V and 5 from J, leaving 5 bases between them. Germline lookup yields CDR1 SGHDT and CDR2 YYEEEE. CDR3 protein: CASSLGSYGYTF. CDR3 in DNA: TGTGCCAGCAGCTTGGGCAGTTATGGCTACACCTTC.

The rearrangement uses TRBV30 and TRBJ2-5, with 11 bases identical to TRBD2. Per the germline V gene, CDR1 is GTSNPN and CDR2 is SVGIG (reference sequence). The V and J ends lost 1 base and 5 bases, in that order; junction bases with no gene match: 12. CDR3 length equals 17 residues. Here the CDR3 reads CAWSDTGTSGPGETQYF. CDR3 nucleotides: TGTGCCTGGAGTGACACCGGGACTAGCGGACCTGGGGAGACCCAGTACTTC.

Regarding this clone: This sample includes further DNA sequences coding for the same CDR3. The chain recombines TRBV7-8 with TRBJ1-3; D call uncertain. This CDR3 is built from 13 residues. V was clipped by 2 bases and J by 0 bases, with 2 bases between them. Germline assignment: CDR1 SGHVS and CDR2 FQNEAQ. The CDR3 sequence is CASSLPSGNTIYF. CDR3 in DNA: TGTGCCAGCAGCTTACCCTCTGGAAACACCATATATTTT.

The V call is TRBV6-5, the J call TRBJ2-7; 8 bases match TRBD1. The CDR3 runs to 15 residues. Germline V gives CDR1 MNHEY, CDR2 SVGAGI. Germline trimming cut 6 bases from V and 2 bases from J; bases unmatched to any gene: 9. Here the CDR3 reads CASSRSGQGTYEQYF. CDR3 nucleotides: TGTGCCAGCAGCCGATCCGGACAGGGCACCTACGAGCAGTACTTC.

The chain carries TRBV5-4 and TRBJ2-7, with a weak D call TRBD2 (6 bases). V was pared by 1 base and J by 3 bases, with 20 bases between. Germline V gene sequence: CDR1 SGHNT, CDR2 YYREEE (reference sequence). This CDR3 has 17 residues. The CDR3 loop reads CASSLYPPEGIIYEQYF. The CDR3 region has the DNA TGTGCCAGCAGCTTGTACCCCCCGGAGGGAATTATCTACGAGCAGTACTTC.

The chain links TRBV5-1 to TRBJ2-3; 11 positions match TRBD2. Germline V lookup: CDR1 SGHRS, CDR2 YFSETQ. Trimming removed 2 bases from V and 4 bases from J; junction bases left unmatched: 3. The CDR3 extends over 15 amino acids. CDR3 in amino acids: CASSLTSGGPDTQYF. The CDR3 DNA follows: TGCGCCAGCAGCTTAACTAGCGGGGGCCCAGATACGCAGTATTTT.

This chain joins TRBV27 and TRBJ1-1, with TRBD1 as a possible D gene (5 bases). CDR1 and CDR2 (germline): MNHEY, SMNVEV (reference sequence). The CDR3 runs 12 residues. The ends were cut back, 10 bases at V and 1 base at J, with 10 bases in the middle. The CDR3 spells CATGDPNTEAFF. The DNA of the CDR3 is TGTGCCACCGGGGACCCGAACACTGAAGCTTTCTTT.

The chain recombines TRBV27 with TRBJ2-7; D may match TRBD1 or TRBD2 (6 bases each). The CDR3 length is 14 residues. Trimming shortened V by 3 bases and J by 4 bases, and 13 bases separated the two germline ends. Germline lookup yields CDR1 MNHEY and CDR2 SMNVEV (reference sequence). The CDR3 protein is CASSFARGGYEQYF. CDR3 coding DNA: TGTGCCAGCAGTTTTGCTAGAGGGGGGTACGAGCAGTACTTC.

The rearrangement links TRBV11-2 to TRBJ2-7; TRBD2 matches at 8 bases. V lost 1 base and J lost 6; bases outside the gene matches: 14. The length of the CDR3 is 17 residues. The germline V gene encodes CDR1 SGHAT and CDR2 FQNNGV. CDR3 residues: CASSLVGVAGSAGEQYF. CDR3 DNA: TGTGCCAGCAGCTTAGTAGGGGTAGCGGGGTCGGCGGGCGAGCAGTACTTC.

The rearrangement links TRBV15 to TRBJ2-1, with TRBD2 as a possible D gene (5 bases). Trimming stripped 0 bases from V and 10 bases from J, with 10 bases between. This CDR3 is 13 amino acids long. Germline CDR1 LNHNV, CDR2 YYDKDF (reference sequence). The CDR3 protein is CATSREGVGEQFF. CDR3 in DNA: TGTGCCACCAGCAGAGAGGGAGTCGGGGAGCAGTTCTTC. The full variable domain, completed using reference TRBV15 and TRBJ2-1, is DAMVIQNPRYQVTQFGKPVTLSCSQTLNHNVMYWYQQKSSQAPKLLFHYYDKDFNNEADTPDNFQSRRPNTSFCFLDIRSPGLGDTAMYLCATSREGVGEQFFGPGTRLTVL.

The chain joins TRBV7-6 to TRBJ1-5; D gene uncertain. The CDR3 spans 15 residues. Germline CDR1 reads SGHVS; CDR2 reads FNYEAQ. Trimming pared 1 base from V and 4 bases from J, leaving 11 bases between. This chain's CDR3 is CASSLVAGGNQPQHF. The CDR3 bases are TGTGCCAGCAGCTTAGTTGCAGGCGGGAATCAGCCCCAGCATTTT.

The rearrangement links TRBV19 to TRBJ1-3; D is ambiguous. The CDR3 covers 16 residues. Deletions cut 1 base from V and 4 bases from J, with 14 bases between. Germline-derived CDR1 and CDR2 are LNHDA and SQIVND (reference sequence). The CDR3 reads CASSIVPLTKGNTIYF. The DNA of the CDR3 is TGTGCCAGTAGTATAGTCCCTCTGACCAAAGGAAACACCATATATTTT.